These T cell receptor beta chains were read from a single sample in a study of cytomegalovirus exposure and HLA in healthy donors. TCRdb's table, derived via immunoSEQ multiplex PCR, lists solely in-frame clones and lacks some. The top ten clones hold more than 4% of a sample with approximately 150,000 clones, 70% to 85% of them seen once. Sequenced input: PBMCs. These receptors originate from a man younger than 35 in good health and CMV-seronegative. The CDR3 runs from the conserved cysteine through the conserved F or W. The D gene is left open where the match is weak. Size values are once, few and many counts, or a class for expanded clones, and some rows have none.

TRBV7-2	15	TRBJ2-3	NA	NA	CASSLDPRKKDTQYF	TGTGCCAGCAGCTTAGATCCTAGAAAAAAAGATACGCAGTATTTT
TRBV6-5	14	TRBJ2-7	NA	NA	CASSPVLWGDEQYF	TGTGCCAGCAGCCCCGTCCTCTGGGGGGACGAGCAGTACTTC
TRBV9	17	TRBJ2-1	TRBD2	NA	CASSVAAGLAVHNEQFF	TGTGCCAGCAGCGTAGCCGCGGGACTAGCGGTCCACAATGAGCAGTTCTTC
TRBV27	15	TRBJ1-1	TRBD1	once	CASSLWGQGAIRAFF	TGTGCCAGCAGTTTATGGGGACAGGGGGCGATCCGAGCTTTCTTT
TRBV6-9	14	TRBJ1-1	NA	NA	CASSYKIPGDGAFF	TGTGCCAGCAGTTATAAGATCCCCGGAGACGGGGCTTTCTTT
TRBV10-3	15	TRBJ2-1	TRBD2	NA	CATSRGSGRGDEQFF	TGTGCCACCTCCCGCGGGAGCGGGAGAGGCGATGAGCAGTTCTTC
TRBV28	18	TRBJ2-3	NA	NA	CASNKVLAAQTLTDTQYF	TGTGCCAGCAATAAAGTACTAGCTGCGCAAACCCTCACAGATACGCAGTATTTT
TRBV18	13	TRBJ1-1	NA	NA	CASSPTGLAEAFF	TGTGCCAGCTCACCTACAGGGCTCGCTGAAGCTTTCTTT
TRBV2	15	TRBJ2-5	TRBD2	once	CASSEQRGGPQTQYF	TGTGCCAGCAGTGAACAGCGGGGGGGCCCGCAGACCCAGTACTTC
TRBV5-4	15	TRBJ2-1	NA	once	CASSLHGDSYNEQFF	TGTGCCAGCAGCTTGCACGGGGACTCCTACAATGAGCAGTTCTTC